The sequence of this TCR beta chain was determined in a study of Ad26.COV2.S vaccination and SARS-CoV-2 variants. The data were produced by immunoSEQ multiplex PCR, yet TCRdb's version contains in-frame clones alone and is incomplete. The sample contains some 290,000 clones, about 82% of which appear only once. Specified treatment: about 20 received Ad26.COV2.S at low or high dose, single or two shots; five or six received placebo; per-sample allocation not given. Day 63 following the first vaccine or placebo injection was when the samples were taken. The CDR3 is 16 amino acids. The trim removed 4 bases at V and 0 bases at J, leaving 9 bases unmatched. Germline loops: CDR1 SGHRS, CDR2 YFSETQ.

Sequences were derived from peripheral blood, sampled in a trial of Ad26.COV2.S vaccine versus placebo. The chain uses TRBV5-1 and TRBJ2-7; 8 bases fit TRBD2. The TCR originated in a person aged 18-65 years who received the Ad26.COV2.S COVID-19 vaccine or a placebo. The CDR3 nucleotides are TGCGCCAGCAGCACCATCGAGCGGGGGACCTCCTACGAGCAGTACTTC. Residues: CASSTIERGTSYEQYF.